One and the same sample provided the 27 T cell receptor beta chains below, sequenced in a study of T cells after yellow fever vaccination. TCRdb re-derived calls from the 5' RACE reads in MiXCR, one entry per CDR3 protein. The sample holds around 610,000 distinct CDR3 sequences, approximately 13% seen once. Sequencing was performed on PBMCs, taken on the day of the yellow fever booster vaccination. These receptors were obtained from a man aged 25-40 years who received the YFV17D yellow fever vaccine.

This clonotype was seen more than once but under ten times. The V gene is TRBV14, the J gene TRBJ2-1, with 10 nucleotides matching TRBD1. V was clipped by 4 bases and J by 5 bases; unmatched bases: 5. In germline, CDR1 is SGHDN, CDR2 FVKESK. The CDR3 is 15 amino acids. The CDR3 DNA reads TGTGCCAGCAGCCGATTGGACAGGGGGAACAATGAGCAGTTCTTC. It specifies CASSRLDRGNNEQFF.

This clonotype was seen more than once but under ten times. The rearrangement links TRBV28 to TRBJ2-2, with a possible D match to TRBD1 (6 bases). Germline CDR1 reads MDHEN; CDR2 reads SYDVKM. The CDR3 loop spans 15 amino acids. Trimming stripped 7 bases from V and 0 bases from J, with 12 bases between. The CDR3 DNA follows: TGTGCCAGCACTGCACAGGGCGCGAACACCGGGGAGCTGTTTTTT. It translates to CASTAQGANTGELFF.

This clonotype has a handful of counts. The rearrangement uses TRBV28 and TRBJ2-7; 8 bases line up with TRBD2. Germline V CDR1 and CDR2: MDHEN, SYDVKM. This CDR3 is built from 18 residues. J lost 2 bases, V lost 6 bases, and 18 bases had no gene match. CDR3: CASSLRGGFTSVAYEQYF. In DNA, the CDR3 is TGTGCCAGCAGCCTCCGGGGGGGCTTCACAAGCGTGGCCTACGAGCAGTACTTC. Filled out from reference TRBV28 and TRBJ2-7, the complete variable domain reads DVKVTQSSRYLVKRTGEKVFLECVQDMDHENMFWYRQDPGLGLRLIYFSYDVKMKEKGDIPEGYSVSREKKERFSLILESASTNQTSMYLCASSLRGGFTSVAYEQYFGPGTRLTVT.

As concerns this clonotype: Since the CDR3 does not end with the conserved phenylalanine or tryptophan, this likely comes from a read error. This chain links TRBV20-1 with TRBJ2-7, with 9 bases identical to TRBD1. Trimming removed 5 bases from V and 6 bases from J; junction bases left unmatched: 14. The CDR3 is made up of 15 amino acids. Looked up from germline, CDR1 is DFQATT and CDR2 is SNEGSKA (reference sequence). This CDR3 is CSAPHAGDREFEQYS. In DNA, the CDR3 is TGCAGTGCTCCACACGCGGGGGACAGGGAGTTCGAGCAGTACTCC.

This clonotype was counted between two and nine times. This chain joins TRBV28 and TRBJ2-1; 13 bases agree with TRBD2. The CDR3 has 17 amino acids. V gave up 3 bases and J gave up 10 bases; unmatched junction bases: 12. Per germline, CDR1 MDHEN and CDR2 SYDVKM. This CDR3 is CASSFSLAGGLIREQFF. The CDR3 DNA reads TGTGCCAGCAGTTTCTCACTAGCGGGAGGGCTTATTCGGGAGCAGTTCTTC.

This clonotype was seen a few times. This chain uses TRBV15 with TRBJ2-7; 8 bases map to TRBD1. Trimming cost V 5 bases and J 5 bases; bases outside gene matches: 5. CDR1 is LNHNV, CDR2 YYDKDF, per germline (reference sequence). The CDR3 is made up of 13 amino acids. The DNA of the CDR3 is TGTGCCACCAGCGAAGGACAGGGCCACGAGCAGTACTTC. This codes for CATSEGQGHEQYF.

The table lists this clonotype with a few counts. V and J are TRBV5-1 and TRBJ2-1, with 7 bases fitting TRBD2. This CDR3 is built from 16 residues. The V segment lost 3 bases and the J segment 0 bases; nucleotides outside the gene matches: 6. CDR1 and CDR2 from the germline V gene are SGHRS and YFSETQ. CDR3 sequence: CASSSTSRSSYNEQFF. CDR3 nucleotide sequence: TGCGCCAGCAGCTCGACTAGCAGAAGCTCCTACAATGAGCAGTTCTTC.

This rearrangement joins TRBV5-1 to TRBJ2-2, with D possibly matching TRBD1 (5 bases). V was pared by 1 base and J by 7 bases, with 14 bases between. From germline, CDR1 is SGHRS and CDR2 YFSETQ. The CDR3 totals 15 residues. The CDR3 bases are TGCGCCAGCAGCTTGCAAACAGCAAGGGGCGGGGAGCTGTTTTTT. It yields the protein CASSLQTARGGELFF.

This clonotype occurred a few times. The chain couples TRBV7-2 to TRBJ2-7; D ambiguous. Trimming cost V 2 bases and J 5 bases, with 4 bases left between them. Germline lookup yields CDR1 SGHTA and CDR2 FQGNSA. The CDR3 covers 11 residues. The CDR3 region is CASSLFHEQYF. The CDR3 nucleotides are TGTGCCAGCAGCTTATTCCACGAGCAGTACTTC.

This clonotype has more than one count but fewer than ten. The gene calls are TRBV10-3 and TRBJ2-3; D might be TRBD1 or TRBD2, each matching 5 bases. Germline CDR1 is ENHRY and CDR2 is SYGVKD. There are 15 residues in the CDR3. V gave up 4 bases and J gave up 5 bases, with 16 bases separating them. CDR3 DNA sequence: TGTGCCATCAGTGTCGGGGCTACACATGAAGATACGCAGTATTTT. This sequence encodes CAISVGATHEDTQYF.

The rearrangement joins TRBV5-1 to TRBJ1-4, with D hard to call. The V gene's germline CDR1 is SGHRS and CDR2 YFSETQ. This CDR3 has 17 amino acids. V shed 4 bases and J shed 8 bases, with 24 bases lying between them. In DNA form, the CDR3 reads TGCGCCAGCAGCCCACTGATAGATACACCCTCGGAGGAAAAACTGTTTTTT. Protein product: CASSPLIDTPSEEKLFF. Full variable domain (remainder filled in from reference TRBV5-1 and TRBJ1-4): KAGVTQTPRYLIKTRGQQVTLSCSPISGHRSVSWYQQTPGQGLQFLFEYFSETQRNKGNFPGRFSGRQFSNSRSEMNVSTLELGDSALYLCASSPLIDTPSEEKLFFGSGTQLSVL.

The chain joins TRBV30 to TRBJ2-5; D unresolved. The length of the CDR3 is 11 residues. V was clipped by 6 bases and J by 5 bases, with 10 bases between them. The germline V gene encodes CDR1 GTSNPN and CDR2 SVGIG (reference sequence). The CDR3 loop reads CACRSLETQYF. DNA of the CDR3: TGTGCCTGCCGTTCGTTGGAGACCCAGTACTTC.

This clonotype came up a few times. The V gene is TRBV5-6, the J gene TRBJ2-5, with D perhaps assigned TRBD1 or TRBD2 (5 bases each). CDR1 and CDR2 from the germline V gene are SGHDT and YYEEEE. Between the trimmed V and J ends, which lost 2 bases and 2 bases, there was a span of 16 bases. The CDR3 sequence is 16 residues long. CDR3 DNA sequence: TGTGCCAGCAGCTTTGGGCCACCGGGACGGCAAGAGACCCAGTACTTC. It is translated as CASSFGPPGRQETQYF.

The CDR3 here is CASSPPTPREQYF. The CDR3 bases are TGTGCCAGCTCACCACCCACTCCTAGGGAGCAGTACTTC. The chain links TRBV18 to TRBJ2-7; D not resolved. In germline, CDR1 is KGHSH, CDR2 LQKENI. Trimming took 0 bases from V and 7 from J, leaving 10 bases between them. The CDR3 is 13 residues long.

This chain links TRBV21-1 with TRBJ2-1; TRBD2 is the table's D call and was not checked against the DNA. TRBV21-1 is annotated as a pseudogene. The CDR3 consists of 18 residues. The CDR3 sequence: CASSKERIAGNSYNEQFF. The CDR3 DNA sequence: TGTGCCAGCAGCAAAGAAAGGATAGCGGGCAACTCCTACAATGAGCAGTTCTTC.

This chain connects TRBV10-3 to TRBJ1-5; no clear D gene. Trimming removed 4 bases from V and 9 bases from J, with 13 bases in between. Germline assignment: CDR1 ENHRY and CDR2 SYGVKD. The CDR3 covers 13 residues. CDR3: CAISADTSRPQHF. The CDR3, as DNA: TGTGCCATCAGTGCTGACACGTCGCGGCCCCAGCATTTT.

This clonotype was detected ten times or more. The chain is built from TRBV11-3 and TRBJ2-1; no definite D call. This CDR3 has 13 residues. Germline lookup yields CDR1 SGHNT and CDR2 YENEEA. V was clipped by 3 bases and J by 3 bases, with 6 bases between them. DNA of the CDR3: TGTGCCAGCAGCTTTGGTAACTACAATGAGCAGTTCTTC. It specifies CASSFGNYNEQFF.

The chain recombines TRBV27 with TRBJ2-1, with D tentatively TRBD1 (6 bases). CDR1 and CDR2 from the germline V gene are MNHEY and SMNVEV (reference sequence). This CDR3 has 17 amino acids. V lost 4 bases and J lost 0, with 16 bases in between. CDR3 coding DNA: TGTGCCAGCAGTTCCCGAAAACAGGGAGCCTCCTACAATGAGCAGTTCTTC. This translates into CASSSRKQGASYNEQFF.

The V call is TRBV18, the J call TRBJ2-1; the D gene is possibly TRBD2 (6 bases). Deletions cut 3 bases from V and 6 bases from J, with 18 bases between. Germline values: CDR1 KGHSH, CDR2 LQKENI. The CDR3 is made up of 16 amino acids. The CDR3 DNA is TGTGCCAGCTCACCCGGGACTTCAATACGGGTCAATGAGCAGTTCTTC. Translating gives CASSPGTSIRVNEQFF.

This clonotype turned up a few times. The CDR3 region is CASSLEQLTDTQYF. The CDR3 nucleotides are TGCGCCAGCAGCTTGGAACAGCTCACAGATACGCAGTATTTT. The genes are TRBV5-1 and TRBJ2-3; D is ambiguous. Germline CDR1 and CDR2: SGHRS and YFSETQ. The CDR3 spans 14 residues. Trimming stripped 0 bases from V and 2 bases from J, with 7 bases between.

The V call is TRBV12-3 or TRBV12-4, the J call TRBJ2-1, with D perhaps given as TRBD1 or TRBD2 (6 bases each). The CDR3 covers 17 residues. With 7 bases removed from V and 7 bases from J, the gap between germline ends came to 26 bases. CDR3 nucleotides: TGTGCCAGCACCCACCCGGAGGGGGAGACGAATAAAAATGAGCAGTTCTTC. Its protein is CASTHPEGETNKNEQFF.

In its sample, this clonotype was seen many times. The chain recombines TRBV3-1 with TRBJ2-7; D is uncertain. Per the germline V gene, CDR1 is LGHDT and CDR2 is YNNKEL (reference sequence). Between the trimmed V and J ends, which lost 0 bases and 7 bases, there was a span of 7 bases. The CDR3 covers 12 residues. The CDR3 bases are TGTGCCAGCAGCCAAGAGGGCGGAGAGCAGTACTTC. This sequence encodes CASSQEGGEQYF.

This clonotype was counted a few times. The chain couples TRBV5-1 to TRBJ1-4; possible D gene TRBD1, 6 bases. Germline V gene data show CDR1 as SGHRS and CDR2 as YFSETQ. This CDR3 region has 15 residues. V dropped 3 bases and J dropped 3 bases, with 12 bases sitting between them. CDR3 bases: TGCGCCAGCAGCTCCACAGGGCTTTCTAATGAAAAACTGTTTTTT. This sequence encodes CASSSTGLSNEKLFF.

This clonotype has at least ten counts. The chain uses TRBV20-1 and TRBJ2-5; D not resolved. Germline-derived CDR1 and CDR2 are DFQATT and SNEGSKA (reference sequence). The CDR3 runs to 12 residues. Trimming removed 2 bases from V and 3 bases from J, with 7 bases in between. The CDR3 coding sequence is TGCAGTGCTAGAAGAGAGAAAGAGACCCAGTACTTC. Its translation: CSARREKETQYF.

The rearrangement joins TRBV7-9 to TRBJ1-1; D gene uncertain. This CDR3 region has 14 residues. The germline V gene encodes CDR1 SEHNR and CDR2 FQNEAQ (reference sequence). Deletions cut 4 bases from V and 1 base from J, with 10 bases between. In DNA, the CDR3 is TGTGCCAGCAGCTCCCTGGAGCGGAACACTGAAGCTTTCTTT. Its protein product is CASSSLERNTEAFF.

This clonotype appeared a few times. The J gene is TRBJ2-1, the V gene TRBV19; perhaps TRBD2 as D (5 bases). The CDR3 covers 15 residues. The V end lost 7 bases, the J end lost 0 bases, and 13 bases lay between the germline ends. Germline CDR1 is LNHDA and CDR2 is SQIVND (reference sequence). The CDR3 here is CASTGILGSYNEQFF. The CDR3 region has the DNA TGTGCCAGTACCGGGATTCTTGGCTCCTACAATGAGCAGTTCTTC.

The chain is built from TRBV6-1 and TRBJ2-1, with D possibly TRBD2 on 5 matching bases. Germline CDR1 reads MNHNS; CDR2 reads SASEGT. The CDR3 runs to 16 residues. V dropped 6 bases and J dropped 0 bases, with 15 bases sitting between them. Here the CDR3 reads CASRKGGPSSYNEQFF. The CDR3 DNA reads TGTGCCAGCAGAAAAGGAGGCCCTAGCTCCTACAATGAGCAGTTCTTC.